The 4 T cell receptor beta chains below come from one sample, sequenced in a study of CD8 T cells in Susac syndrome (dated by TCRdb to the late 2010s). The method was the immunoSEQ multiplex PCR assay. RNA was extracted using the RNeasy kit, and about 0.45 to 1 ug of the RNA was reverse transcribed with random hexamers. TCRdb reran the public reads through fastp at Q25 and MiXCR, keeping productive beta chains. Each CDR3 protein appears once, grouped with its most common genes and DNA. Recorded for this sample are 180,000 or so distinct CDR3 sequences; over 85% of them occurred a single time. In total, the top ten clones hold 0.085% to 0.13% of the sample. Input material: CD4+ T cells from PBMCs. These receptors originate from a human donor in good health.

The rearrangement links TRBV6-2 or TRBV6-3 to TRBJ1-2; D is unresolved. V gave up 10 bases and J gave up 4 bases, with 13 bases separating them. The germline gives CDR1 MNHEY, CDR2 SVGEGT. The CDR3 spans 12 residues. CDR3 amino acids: CATLNILYGYTF. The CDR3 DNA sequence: TGTGCCACCCTCAATATCCTCTATGGCTACACCTTC.

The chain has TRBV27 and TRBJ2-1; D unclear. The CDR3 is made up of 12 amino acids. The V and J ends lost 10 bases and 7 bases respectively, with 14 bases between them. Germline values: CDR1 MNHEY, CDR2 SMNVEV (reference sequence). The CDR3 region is CATRDGANEQFF. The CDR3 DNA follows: TGTGCCACCAGAGACGGCGCTAATGAGCAGTTCTTC.

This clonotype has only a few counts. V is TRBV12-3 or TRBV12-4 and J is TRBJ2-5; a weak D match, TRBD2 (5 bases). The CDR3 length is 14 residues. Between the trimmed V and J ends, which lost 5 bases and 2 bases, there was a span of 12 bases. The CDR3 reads CASSPGQRQETQYF. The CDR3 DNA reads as TGTGCCAGCAGTCCGGGCCAGCGGCAAGAGACCCAGTACTTC.

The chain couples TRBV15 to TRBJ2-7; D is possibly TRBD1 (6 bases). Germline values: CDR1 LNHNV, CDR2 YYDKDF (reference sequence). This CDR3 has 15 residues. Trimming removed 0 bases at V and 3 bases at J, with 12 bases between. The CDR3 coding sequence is TGTGCCACCAGCAGAGAACGACAGGCTGGCTACGAGCAGTACTTC. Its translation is CATSRERQAGYEQYF.